The 9 T cell receptor beta chains below were found in one sample sequenced in a study of blood T cell repertoires in COVID-19. The protocol was immunoSEQ multiplex PCR, while the TCRdb copy is restricted to in-frame clones and leaves out a portion. This sample carries fewer than 400,000 clones, roughly 86% of them seen once, and the ten largest clones take about 2%. Sequencing was carried out using peripheral blood. The receptor source for this set is a woman younger than 45 with COVID-19, enrolled during active disease.

The chain employs TRBV19 and TRBJ1-1, with D maybe TRBD1 (6 bases). Germline V lookup: CDR1 LNHDA, CDR2 SQIVND (reference sequence). This CDR3 region has 14 residues. Trimming shortened V by 7 bases and J by 1 base, and 13 bases separated the two germline ends. This CDR3 reads CASTTGTTNTEAFF. The CDR3 DNA reads TGTGCCAGTACCACCGGGACAACGAACACTGAAGCTTTCTTT.

The chain has TRBV6-6 and TRBJ2-7, with D unclear. This CDR3 is built from 13 residues. The germline V gene encodes CDR1 MNHNY and CDR2 SVGAGI (reference sequence). With 3 bases removed from V and 5 bases from J, the gap between germline ends came to 11 bases. CDR3 region: CASSYWPQDEQYF. CDR3 DNA sequence: TGTGCCAGCAGTTATTGGCCCCAAGACGAGCAGTACTTC.

This chain uses TRBV19 with TRBJ2-1; perhaps TRBD1 as D (5 bases). This CDR3 is built from 14 residues. Trimming took 0 bases from V and 6 from J, leaving 9 bases between them. Looked up from germline, CDR1 is LNHDA and CDR2 is SQIVND (reference sequence). CDR3: CASSIDPRGNEQFF. For the CDR3, the DNA is TGTGCCAGTAGTATAGATCCAAGGGGCAATGAGCAGTTCTTC.

The chain uses TRBV28 and TRBJ1-2, with D perhaps matching TRBD1 (5 bases). Germline CDR1 and CDR2: MDHEN and SYDVKM. This CDR3 comprises 16 residues. V was cut by 6 bases and J by 4 bases, with 21 bases left in between. The CDR3 reads CASSLGDRAGVYGYTF. CDR3 nucleotides: TGTGCCAGCAGCTTAGGGGACCGCGCGGGAGTCTATGGCTACACCTTC.

This chain uses TRBV13 with TRBJ2-2; D is unclear. Trimming pared 3 bases from V and 7 bases from J, leaving 3 bases between. This CDR3 is built from 11 residues. Germline lookup yields CDR1 PRHDT and CDR2 FYEKMQ (reference sequence). CDR3 nucleotide sequence: TGTGCCAGCAGCTTCAGCGGGGAGCTGTTTTTT. It is translated as CASSFSGELFF.

CDR3 amino acids: CASSGGAVQGWVRAFF. Written as DNA, the CDR3 is TGCGCCAGCAGCGGGGGGGCGGTACAGGGATGGGTTCGAGCTTTCTTT. The rearrangement uses TRBV4-1 and TRBJ1-1; a weak D match, TRBD1 (6 bases). This CDR3 comprises 16 residues. Trimming took off 5 bases at V and 10 bases at J, with 26 bases between the two ends. Germline values: CDR1 MGHRA, CDR2 YSYEKL.

V usage is TRBV4-2 and J usage is TRBJ1-2, with TRBD1 as a possible D gene (6 bases). Germline V gives CDR1 LGHNA, CDR2 YNFKEQ. Trimming stripped 0 bases from V and 5 bases from J, with 22 bases between. This CDR3 spans 18 amino acids. Here the CDR3 DNA reads TGTGCCAGCAGCCAAGAGCCGGCCAGGGGCCGAACTTCTTATGGCTACACCTTC. Protein product: CASSQEPARGRTSYGYTF.

The chain combines TRBV23-1 with TRBJ2-1; 10 bases line up with TRBD2. TRBV23-1 is known as an ORF, though its function is uncertain. The CDR3 runs to 19 residues. Trimming at V came to 0 bases and at J to 5 bases, leaving 13 bases not matched to a gene. The CDR3 loop reads CASSQSERGGHPKNNEQFF. CDR3 sequence (DNA): TGCGCCAGCAGTCAATCGGAGCGGGGGGGCCACCCGAAGAACAATGAGCAGTTCTTC.

This clone was seen only once. The chain carries TRBV4-2 and TRBJ1-5, with D uncertain. V dropped 0 bases and J dropped 6 bases, with 12 bases sitting between them. In germline, CDR1 is LGHNA, CDR2 YNFKEQ. There are 15 residues in the CDR3. The CDR3 loop is CASSQDWATSQPQHF. The CDR3 nucleotides read TGTGCCAGCAGCCAAGATTGGGCCACGAGTCAGCCCCAGCATTTT.